Presented here are 3 T cell receptor beta chains from one specimen sequenced in a study of blood T cell repertoires in COVID-19 (dated by TCRdb to about 2020). The protocol used for the library was the immunoSEQ multiplex PCR assay. This immuneACCESS table, as held by TCRdb, lists in-frame sequences with V and J called but not all clones. Of the missing ones, under half trace to an unresolved V gene in checked studies; the others have no known cause. This sample comprises 300,000 or so clones, 70% to 90% of them detected only once. The ten most abundant clones make up 4.5% to 7% of the sample. The specimen was PBMCs or T cells enriched from blood (not recorded which). These receptors originate from a woman aged 25 to 39 who had recovered from COVID-19.

V is TRBV9 and J is TRBJ1-2, with D possibly matching TRBD1 (5 bases). The germline gives CDR1 SGDLS, CDR2 YYNGEE. The CDR3 is made up of 17 amino acids. Deletions cut 0 bases from V and 5 bases from J, with 20 bases between. The CDR3 spells CASSVASSAGGVYGYTF. In DNA form, the CDR3 reads TGTGCCAGCAGCGTAGCATCCTCGGCTGGGGGGGTTTATGGCTACACCTTC.

This clone has a single count. The chain employs TRBV28 and TRBJ1-1; D call uncertain. CDR1 is MDHEN, CDR2 SYDVKM, per germline. With 4 bases removed from V and 8 bases from J, the gap between germline ends came to 11 bases. CDR3 length equals 12 residues. The CDR3: CASSSLEREAFF. CDR3 bases: TGTGCCAGCAGTTCCCTTGAGAGGGAAGCTTTCTTT.

This clone was recorded only once. This specimen includes other DNA sequences encoding the same CDR3. The chain recombines TRBV19 with TRBJ1-1; 7 nucleotides line up with TRBD1. The junction had 1 base not matched to a gene; V was cut back by 4 bases and J by 2 bases. The CDR3 loop spans 13 amino acids. Germline V gene data show CDR1 as LNHDA and CDR2 as SQIVND (reference sequence). CDR3 loop: CASSRDRNTEAFF. As DNA, the CDR3 is TGTGCCAGTAGTAGGGACAGAAACACTGAAGCTTTCTTT.